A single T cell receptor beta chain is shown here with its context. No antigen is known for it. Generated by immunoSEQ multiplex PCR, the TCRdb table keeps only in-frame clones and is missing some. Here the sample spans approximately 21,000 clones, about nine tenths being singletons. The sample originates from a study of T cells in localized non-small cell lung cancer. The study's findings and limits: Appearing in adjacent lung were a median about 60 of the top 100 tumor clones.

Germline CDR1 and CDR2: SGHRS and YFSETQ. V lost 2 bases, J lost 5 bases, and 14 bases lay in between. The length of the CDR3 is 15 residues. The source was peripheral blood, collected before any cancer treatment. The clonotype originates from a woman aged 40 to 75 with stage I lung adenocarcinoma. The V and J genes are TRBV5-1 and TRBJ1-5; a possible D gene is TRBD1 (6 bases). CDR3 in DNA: TGCGCCAGCAGCTTAACAGGGCGGTACGATCAGCCCCAGCATTTT. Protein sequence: CASSLTGRYDQPQHF.